The present T cell receptor (beta chain) was sequenced within a study of OX40 agonist ivuxolimab in advanced cancers. In the study overall: A history of anti-PD-1, anti-PD-L1 or anti-CTLA-4 therapy was acceptable, and around 36% had some.

The CDR3 runs to 13 residues. CDR1 and CDR2 from the germline V gene are MNHEY and SMNVEV (reference sequence). V lost 7 bases and J lost 1, with 10 bases in between. TCRdb's copy holds only in-frame clones and misses some; the assay was immunoSEQ multiplex PCR. The sample includes some 66,000 clones, around 86% of them seen just once. For this clone: The target antigen is unknown.

Overall study results and limits: By week 6 at 0.1 to 3.0 mg/kg, blood CD4+ and CD8+ T cells had expanded clonally.

The rearrangement links TRBV27 to TRBJ1-1; D is possibly TRBD1 (5 bases). The clonotype was recovered from an adult with an advanced solid tumor such as melanoma, head and neck, liver or kidney cancer. The sample consisted of CD4+ or CD8+ T cells sorted from blood, taken in a trial of the OX40 agonist ivuxolimab. CDR3 in DNA: TGTGCCAGCACCCGAGACAGGAACACTGAAGCTTTCTTT. Translated: CASTRDRNTEAFF.